This T cell receptor beta chain was observed in a study of T cell changes during pregnancy in multiple sclerosis. TCRdb's table, derived via immunoSEQ multiplex PCR, lists solely in-frame clones and lacks some. Here the sample spans 59,000 or so clones, around 90% being singletons. The CDR3 covers 13 residues. Germline V gene data show CDR1 as GTSNPN and CDR2 as SVGIG (reference sequence). Unmatched junction bases numbered 5, after V lost 8 bases and J lost 3 bases. The V gene is TRBV30, the J gene TRBJ1-3, with TRBD1 matching over 9 bases. This specimen was peripheral blood, taken in the third trimester of pregnancy. This receptor was identified in a female donor in good health, enrolled as a control in a pregnancy study. The CDR3 sequence is CAAQGAFGNTIYF. The CDR3 DNA is TGTGCCGCACAGGGGGCGTTTGGAAACACCATATATTTT. Based on the CDR3 plus reference TRBV30 and TRBJ1-3, the full variable domain is SQTIHQWPATLVQPVGSPLSLECTVEGTSNPNLYWYRQAAGRGLQLLFYSVGIGQISSEVPQNLSASRPQDRQFILSSKKLLLSDSGFYLCAAQGAFGNTIYFGEGSWLTVV.